The 6 T cell receptor beta chains listed next were all sequenced from one sample in a study of shared clonotypes between healthy human individuals. Clones were sequenced by immunoSEQ multiplex PCR, and TCRdb holds only the in-frame ones, with some missing. The table has approximately 1.1 million clones, around 78% seen once; the top ten hold approximately 0.56%. The sample consisted of memory CD4+ T cells from PBMCs. Regarding subset: CD45RA-negative fraction. The receptors stem from a man younger than 30 in good health. Some clones in this sample may be carry-over from other donors' samples.

The genes are TRBV28 and TRBJ2-3; 11 bases agree with TRBD2. The junction had 3 bases not matched to a gene; V was cut back by 2 bases and J by 5 bases. The germline CDR1 and CDR2 sequences are MDHEN and SYDVKM. The CDR3 has 15 amino acids. CDR3 DNA: TGTGCCAGCAGTTTAGTCCTAGCGGGAGGAGATACGCAGTATTTT. Protein: CASSLVLAGGDTQYF. Drawing the rest from reference TRBV28 and TRBJ2-3, the complete variable domain is DVKVTQSSRYLVKRTGEKVFLECVQDMDHENMFWYRQDPGLGLRLIYFSYDVKMKEKGDIPEGYSVSREKKERFSLILESASTNQTSMYLCASSLVLAGGDTQYFGPGTRLTVL.

The V and J genes are TRBV19 and TRBJ2-7; unclear D gene. The CDR3 is made up of 15 amino acids. V was pared by 3 bases and J by 0 bases, with 12 bases between. Germline CDR1 LNHDA, CDR2 SQIVND (reference sequence). CDR3 amino acids: CASSIGQPSSYEQYF. As DNA, the CDR3 is TGTGCCAGTAGTATTGGCCAGCCGAGCTCCTACGAGCAGTACTTC.

This rearrangement joins TRBV2 to TRBJ1-2; 10 nucleotides agree with TRBD1. Germline trimming cut 7 bases from V and 7 bases from J; bases unmatched to any gene: 9. The germline gives CDR1 SNHLY, CDR2 FYNNEI. The CDR3 contains 14 residues. This chain's CDR3 is CASTIDRGRSGYTF. In DNA form, the CDR3 reads TGTGCCAGCACCATAGACAGGGGGCGGTCTGGCTACACCTTC. Based on the CDR3 plus reference TRBV2 and TRBJ1-2, the full variable domain is EPEVTQTPSHQVTQMGQEVILRCVPISNHLYFYWYRQILGQKVEFLVSFYNNEISEKSEIFDDQFSVERPDGSNFTLKIRSTKLEDSAMYFCASTIDRGRSGYTFGSGTRLTVV.

This chain links TRBV28 with TRBJ2-4; 8 nucleotides match TRBD2. Unmatched junction bases numbered 11, after V lost 1 base and J lost 0 bases. Germline CDR1 MDHEN, CDR2 SYDVKM. CDR3 size: 19 residues. CDR3: CASSLFGKAGVGAKNIQYF. DNA for the CDR3: TGTGCCAGCAGTTTATTTGGGAAAGCGGGAGTGGGAGCCAAAAACATTCAGTACTTC. Looking up the rest from reference TRBV28 and TRBJ2-4 gives the full variable domain: DVKVTQSSRYLVKRTGEKVFLECVQDMDHENMFWYRQDPGLGLRLIYFSYDVKMKEKGDIPEGYSVSREKKERFSLILESASTNQTSMYLCASSLFGKAGVGAKNIQYFGAGTRLSVL.

J is TRBJ2-7 and V is TRBV14; TRBD1 matches at 10 bases. J gave up 2 bases and V 8 bases, and 12 bases lay outside the gene matches. CDR1 and CDR2 (germline): SGHDN, FVKESK. This CDR3 is built from 16 residues. Written as DNA, the CDR3 is TGTGCCAGCTCTTTAAGGACAGGGGGAATCACCTACGAGCAGTACTTC. This sequence encodes CASSLRTGGITYEQYF. Full variable domain (missing parts from reference TRBV14 and TRBJ2-7): EAGVTQFPSHSVIEKGQTVTLRCDPISGHDNLYWYRRVMGKEIKFLLHFVKESKQDESGMPNNRFLAERTGGTYSTLKVQPAELEDSGVYFCASSLRTGGITYEQYFGPGTRLTVT.

V and J are TRBV9 and TRBJ2-3, with D unresolved. This CDR3 contains 13 residues. With 0 bases removed from V and 4 bases from J, the gap between germline ends came to 6 bases. Germline loops: CDR1 SGDLS, CDR2 YYNGEE. CDR3 sequence (DNA): TGTGCCAGCAGCGTAGGTTGGGCAGATACGCAGTATTTT. This gives the protein CASSVGWADTQYF. Using reference TRBV9 and TRBJ2-3 for the parts outside the CDR3, the full variable domain is DSGVTQTPKHLITATGQRVTLRCSPRSGDLSVYWYQQSLDQGLQFLIQYYNGEERAKGNILERFSAQQFPDLHSELNLSSLELGDSALYFCASSVGWADTQYFGPGTRLTVL.